This TCR beta chain emerged from a study of Ad26.COV2.S vaccination and SARS-CoV-2 variants. Overall study: Enrolled in COV1001, the donor was in the Ad26.COV2.S trial arm, which received the vaccine.

The CDR3 is 16 amino acids. In germline, CDR1 is LNHDA, CDR2 SQIVND (reference sequence). The J segment lost 7 bases and the V segment lost 7 bases, leaving 16 bases of the junction unmatched. This clone was seen just once. Profiled with immunoSEQ multiplex PCR; TCRdb holds only in-frame clones, not every one. The profile shows around 450,000 clones, around 89% of them singletons. Indicated treatment: roughly 20 received Ad26.COV2.S at low or high dose, single or two shots; roughly five received placebo; per-sample allocation not given. Samples analyzed were those drawn on day 63 after the first vaccine or placebo injection. This person who donated was an adult of 18-55 years in Boston.

V and J are TRBV19 and TRBJ1-1, with 9 bases identical to TRBD1. The TCR sequence derives from a person aged 18-65 years who received the Ad26.COV2.S COVID-19 vaccine or a placebo. The specimen comprised peripheral blood, sampled in a trial of Ad26.COV2.S vaccine versus placebo. CDR3 loop: CASKGARDRDEVEAFF. In nucleotides, the CDR3 is TGTGCCAGTAAAGGGGCGCGGGACAGGGATGAGGTTGAAGCTTTCTTT.